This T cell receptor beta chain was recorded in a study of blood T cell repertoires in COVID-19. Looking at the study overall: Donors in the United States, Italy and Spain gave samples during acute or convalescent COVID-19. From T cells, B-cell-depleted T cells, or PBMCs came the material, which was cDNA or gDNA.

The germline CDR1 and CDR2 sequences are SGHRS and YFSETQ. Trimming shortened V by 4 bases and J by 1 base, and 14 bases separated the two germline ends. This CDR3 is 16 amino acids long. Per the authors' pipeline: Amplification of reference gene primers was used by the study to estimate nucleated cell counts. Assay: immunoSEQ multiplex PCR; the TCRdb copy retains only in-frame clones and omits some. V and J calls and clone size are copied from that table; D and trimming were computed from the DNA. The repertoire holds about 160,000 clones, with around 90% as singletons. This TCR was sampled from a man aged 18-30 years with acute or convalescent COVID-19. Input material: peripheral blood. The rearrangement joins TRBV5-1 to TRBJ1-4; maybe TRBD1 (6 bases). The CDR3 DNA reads TGCGCCAGCAGCAGAGATACAGGGTTAACTAATGAAAAACTGTTTTTT. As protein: CASSRDTGLTNEKLFF. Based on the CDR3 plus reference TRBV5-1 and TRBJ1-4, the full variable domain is KAGVTQTPRYLIKTRGQQVTLSCSPISGHRSVSWYQQTPGQGLQFLFEYFSETQRNKGNFPGRFSGRQFSNSRSEMNVSTLELGDSALYLCASSRDTGLTNEKLFFGSGTQLSVL.